This TCR beta chain originates from a study of blood T cell repertoires in COVID-19. Across the study: Sites in the United States, Italy and Spain provided acute and convalescent COVID-19 samples.

Germline CDR1 reads LGHNA; CDR2 reads YNFKEQ. CDR3 length: 17 amino acids. The J segment lost 3 bases and the V segment lost 3 bases, leaving 9 bases of the junction unmatched. Sequenced by immunoSEQ multiplex PCR; TCRdb stores in-frame clones only, minus some. The table shows more than 250,000 clones, with 75% to 90% occurring only once. V usage is TRBV4-2 and J usage is TRBJ1-4; 8 bases fit TRBD1. Material: peripheral blood. The source is a man in his fifties or sixties who had recovered from COVID-19. The CDR3 DNA sequence: TGTGCCAGCAGCCAGAAAACAGGGGGATCGGCTAATGAAAAACTGTTTTTT. Its translation is CASSQKTGGSANEKLFF.